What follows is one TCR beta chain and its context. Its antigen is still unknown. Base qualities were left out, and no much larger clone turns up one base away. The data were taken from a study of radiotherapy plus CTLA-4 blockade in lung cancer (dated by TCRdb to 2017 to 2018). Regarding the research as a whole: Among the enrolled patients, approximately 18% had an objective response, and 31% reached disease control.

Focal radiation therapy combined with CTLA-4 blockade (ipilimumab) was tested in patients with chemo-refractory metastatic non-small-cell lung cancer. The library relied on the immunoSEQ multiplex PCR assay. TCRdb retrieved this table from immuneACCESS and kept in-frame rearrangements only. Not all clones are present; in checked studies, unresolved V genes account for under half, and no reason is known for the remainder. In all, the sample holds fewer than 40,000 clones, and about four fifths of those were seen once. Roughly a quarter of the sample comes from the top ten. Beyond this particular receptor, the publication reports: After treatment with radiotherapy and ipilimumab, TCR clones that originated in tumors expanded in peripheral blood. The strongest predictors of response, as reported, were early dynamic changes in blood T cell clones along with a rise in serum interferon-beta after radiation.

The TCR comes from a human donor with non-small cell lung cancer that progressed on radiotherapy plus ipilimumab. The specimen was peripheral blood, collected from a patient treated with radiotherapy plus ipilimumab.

The DNA sequence is as follows: TGTGCCAGCAGCAAAGCGCTTAGAGGGAATGGCCATAATTCACCCCTCCACTTT. Its protein reads: CASSKALRGNGHNSPLHF. The rearrangement joined TRBV21-1 to TRBJ1-6. TRBV21-1 is annotated as a pseudogene. Counted from cysteine to phenylalanine, this CDR3 has 18 amino acids. The read is trimmed to its CDR3 DNA, 54 bases read in frame from base 1.